Listed below are T cell receptor beta chains from one sample, sequenced in a study of blood T cell repertoires in COVID-19. Measured with immunoSEQ multiplex PCR; TCRdb has only the in-frame clones, and not every one. Seen here are around 180,000 clones, around 67% observed once, and the top ten hold under 3.5%. Sequencing input: peripheral blood. These receptors were taken from a woman aged 80 or over with acute or convalescent COVID-19. Both conserved end residues are part of each CDR3. Each record gives: V gene, clone size, D gene, CDR3 length, J gene, CDR3 DNA, CDR3 protein. D genes are given only for firm matches. The listing skips clone size in some rows; elsewhere it reads once, few, many or a size class.

v_call: TRBV28
clone_size: .
d_call: .
cdr3_length: 14
j_call: TRBJ2-7
cdr3_nt: TGTGCCAGCACAGTCGGGTTGATCTCCTACGAGCAGTACTTC
cdr3_aa: CASTVGLISYEQYF

v_call: TRBV10-2
clone_size: .
d_call: .
cdr3_length: 14
j_call: TRBJ1-6
cdr3_nt: TGCGCCAGCAGTGGCCAGGGGCTAAATTCACCCCTCCACTTT
cdr3_aa: CASSGQGLNSPLHF

v_call: TRBV5-4
clone_size: .
d_call: .
cdr3_length: 16
j_call: TRBJ2-5
cdr3_nt: TGTGCCAGCAGCTTATCTTCAGGGAACTCCCAAGAGACCCAGTACTTC
cdr3_aa: CASSLSSGNSQETQYF

v_call: TRBV19
clone_size: .
d_call: .
cdr3_length: 14
j_call: TRBJ2-5
cdr3_nt: TGTGCCAGTAGTCCCCGAAGGGGCCAAGAGACCCAGTACTTC
cdr3_aa: CASSPRRGQETQYF

v_call: TRBV19
clone_size: .
d_call: TRBD1
cdr3_length: 15
j_call: TRBJ1-5
cdr3_nt: TGTGCCAGTAGATACGAACAGGGGGCTCGTCAGCCCCAGCATTTT
cdr3_aa: CASRYEQGARQPQHF

v_call: TRBV5-1
clone_size: .
d_call: TRBD2
cdr3_length: 16
j_call: TRBJ2-7
cdr3_nt: TGCGCCAGCAGCTTAGGGGCGGGAGGCCTAACCTACGAGCAGTACTTC
cdr3_aa: CASSLGAGGLTYEQYF

v_call: TRBV7-2
clone_size: .
d_call: TRBD1
cdr3_length: 16
j_call: TRBJ1-4
cdr3_nt: TGTGCCAGCAGCTTCAATCCGGGACAGGTGGACGAAAAACTGTTTTTT
cdr3_aa: CASSFNPGQVDEKLFF

v_call: TRBV6-5
clone_size: .
d_call: .
cdr3_length: 16
j_call: TRBJ1-2
cdr3_nt: TGTGCCAGCAGTTACAGAACCTTCACAGGATCGGTTGGCTACACCTTC
cdr3_aa: CASSYRTFTGSVGYTF

v_call: TRBV27
clone_size: many
d_call: TRBD2
cdr3_length: 17
j_call: TRBJ2-1
cdr3_nt: TGTGCCAGCAGTTTATTCACTAGCGGCGTAGCCTACAATGAGCAGTTCTTC
cdr3_aa: CASSLFTSGVAYNEQFF

v_call: TRBV19
clone_size: .
d_call: .
cdr3_length: 15
j_call: TRBJ1-5
cdr3_nt: TGTGCCAGTACCTATAGCGGACCCAATACCCAGCCCCAGCATTTT
cdr3_aa: CASTYSGPNTQPQHF

v_call: TRBV4-2
clone_size: .
d_call: TRBD2
cdr3_length: 15
j_call: TRBJ2-7
cdr3_nt: TGTGCCAGCAGCCAAGAGGCTAGCGGACCCTACGAGCAGTACTTC
cdr3_aa: CASSQEASGPYEQYF

v_call: TRBV7-8
clone_size: once
d_call: .
cdr3_length: 15
j_call: TRBJ1-3
cdr3_nt: TGTGCCAGCACCCGTTCACAGGGTTCTGGAAACACCATATATTTT
cdr3_aa: CASTRSQGSGNTIYF

v_call: TRBV30
clone_size: .
d_call: TRBD2
cdr3_length: 15
j_call: TRBJ2-1
cdr3_nt: TGTGCCTGGAAAACATGGAGCGGGGGAGACAATGAGCAGTTCTTC
cdr3_aa: CAWKTWSGGDNEQFF

v_call: TRBV19
clone_size: .
d_call: .
cdr3_length: 14
j_call: TRBJ1-1
cdr3_nt: TGTGCCAGTAGAGTGGTGGCTCCGAACACTGAAGCTTTCTTT
cdr3_aa: CASRVVAPNTEAFF

v_call: TRBV30
clone_size: few
d_call: .
cdr3_length: 13
j_call: TRBJ1-5
cdr3_nt: TGTGCCTGGAACGGGAATGCCGAACAGCCCCAGCATTTT
cdr3_aa: CAWNGNAEQPQHF

v_call: TRBV19
clone_size: .
d_call: .
cdr3_length: 13
j_call: TRBJ2-2
cdr3_nt: TGTGCCAGTAGTATCCAGGGGTACGGGGAGCTGTTTTTT
cdr3_aa: CASSIQGYGELFF